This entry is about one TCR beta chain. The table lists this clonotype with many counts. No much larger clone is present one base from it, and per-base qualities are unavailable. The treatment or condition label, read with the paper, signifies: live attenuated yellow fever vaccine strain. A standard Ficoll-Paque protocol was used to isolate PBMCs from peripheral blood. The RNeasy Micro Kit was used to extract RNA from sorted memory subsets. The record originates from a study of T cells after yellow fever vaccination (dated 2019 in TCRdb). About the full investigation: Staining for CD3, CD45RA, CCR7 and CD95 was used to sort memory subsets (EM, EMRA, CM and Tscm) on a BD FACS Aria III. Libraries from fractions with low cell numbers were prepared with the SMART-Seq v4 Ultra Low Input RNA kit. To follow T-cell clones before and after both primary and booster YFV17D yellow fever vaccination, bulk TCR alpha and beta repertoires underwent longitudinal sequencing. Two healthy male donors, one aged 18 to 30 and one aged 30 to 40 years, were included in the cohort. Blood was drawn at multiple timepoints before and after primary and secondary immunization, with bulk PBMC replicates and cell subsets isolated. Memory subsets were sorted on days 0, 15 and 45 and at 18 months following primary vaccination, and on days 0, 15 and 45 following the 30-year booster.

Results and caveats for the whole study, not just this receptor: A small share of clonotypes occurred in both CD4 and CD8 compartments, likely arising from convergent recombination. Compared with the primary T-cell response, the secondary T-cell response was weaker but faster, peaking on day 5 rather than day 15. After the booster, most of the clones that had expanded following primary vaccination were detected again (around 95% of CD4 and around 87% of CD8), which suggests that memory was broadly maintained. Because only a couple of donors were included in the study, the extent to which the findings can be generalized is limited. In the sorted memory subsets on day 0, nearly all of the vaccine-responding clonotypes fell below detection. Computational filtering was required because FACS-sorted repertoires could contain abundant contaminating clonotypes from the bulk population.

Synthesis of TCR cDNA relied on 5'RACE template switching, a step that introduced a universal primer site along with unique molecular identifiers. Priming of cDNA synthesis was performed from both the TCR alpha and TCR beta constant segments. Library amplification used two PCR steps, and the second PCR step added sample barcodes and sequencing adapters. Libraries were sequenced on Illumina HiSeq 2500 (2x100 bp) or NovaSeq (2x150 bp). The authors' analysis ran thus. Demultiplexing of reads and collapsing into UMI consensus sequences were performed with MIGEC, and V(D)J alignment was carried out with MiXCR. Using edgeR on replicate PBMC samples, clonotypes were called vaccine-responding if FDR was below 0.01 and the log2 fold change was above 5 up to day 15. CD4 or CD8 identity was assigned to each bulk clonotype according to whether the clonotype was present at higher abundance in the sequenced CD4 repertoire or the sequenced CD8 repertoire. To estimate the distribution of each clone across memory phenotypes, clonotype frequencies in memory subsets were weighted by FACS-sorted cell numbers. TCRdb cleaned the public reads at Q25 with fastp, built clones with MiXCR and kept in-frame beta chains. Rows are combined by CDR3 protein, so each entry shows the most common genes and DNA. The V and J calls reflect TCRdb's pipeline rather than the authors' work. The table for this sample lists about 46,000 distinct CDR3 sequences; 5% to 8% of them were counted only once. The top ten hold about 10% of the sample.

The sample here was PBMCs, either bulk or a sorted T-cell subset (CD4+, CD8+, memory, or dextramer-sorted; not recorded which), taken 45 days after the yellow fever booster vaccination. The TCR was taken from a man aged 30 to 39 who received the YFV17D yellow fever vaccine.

Here the CDR3 is given as CASSYSGRGSSTDTQYF. The nucleotide sequence reads as follows: TGTGCCAGCAGTTACTCGGGCCGGGGGAGCAGCACAGATACGCAGTATTTT. Here the chain combines TRBV6-2 or TRBV6-3 and TRBJ2-3; the D segment could be TRBD2, given 6 matching bases. Per the germline V gene, MNHEY is the CDR1 and SVGEGT is the CDR2. Trimming takes 0 bases from V and 0 bases from J, and the germline ends sit 13 bases apart. The CDR3 runs 17 residues from the cysteine to the phenylalanine. This entry keeps only the CDR3 DNA: 51 bases, framed from base 1.